These T cell receptor beta chains were read from a single sample in a study of cytomegalovirus exposure and HLA in healthy donors. Produced via immunoSEQ multiplex PCR; TCRdb's table is partial and in-frame only. The table has over 150,000 clones, 68% seen once. Material: PBMCs. The receptors shown here come from a man aged 45-65 years in good health and CMV-seronegative. Each CDR3 is given with its conserved first and last residue. D genes are given only for firm matches. Only some rows state a clone size, as once, few, many or a class for expanded clones.

clone_size j_call v_call d_call cdr3_nt cdr3_aa
- TRBJ1-2 TRBV25-1 - TGTGCCAGCAGTGAACCGGGAATGGTCTATGGCTACACCTTC CASSEPGMVYGYTF
once TRBJ1-5 TRBV5-6 TRBD1 TGTGCCAGCAGAATTGTGTCGGACAGGGAGGGAAATCAGCCCCAGCATTTT CASRIVSDREGNQPQHF
- TRBJ2-1 TRBV11-2 TRBD2 TGTGCCAGCAGCCCCCGACTAGCGGGGACCTACAATGAGCAGTTCTTC CASSPRLAGTYNEQFF
- TRBJ1-5 TRBV4-3 - TGCGCCAGCAGCCAAGACTTGGTTCAGGGACAGCCCCAGCATTTT CASSQDLVQGQPQHF
- TRBJ1-4 TRBV7-9 - TGTGCCAGCAGCTTAGCGCAGAGGGAAAAACTGTTTTTT CASSLAQREKLFF
few TRBJ1-2 TRBV28 - TGTGCCAGCAGTTTATTATACTATGGCTACACCTTC CASSLLYYGYTF
- TRBJ1-5 TRBV4-1 - TGCGCCAGCAGCCAAGAGGGTTTAAGCCTCGGTGGACTCGAGGGCAATCAGCCCCAGCATTTT CASSQEGLSLGGLEGNQPQHF
- TRBJ2-7 TRBV5-4 - TGTGCCAGCAGCTTGCCGGCAGAGAACTACGAGCAGTACTTC CASSLPAENYEQYF
once TRBJ2-7 TRBV14 TRBD2 TGTGCCAGCAGCCCTGCCGGAACTAGCGTCTCCGAGCAGTACTTC CASSPAGTSVSEQYF
- TRBJ2-7 TRBV19 - TGTGCCAGTAGTATCGGCAGGGGTGGCGAGCAGTACTTC CASSIGRGGEQYF
- TRBJ2-5 TRBV4-1 TRBD2 TGCGCCAGCAGCCAAGATTCCGGAGCGGGGGGGCAAGAGACCCAGTACTTC CASSQDSGAGGQETQYF
- TRBJ1-2 TRBV14 TRBD1 TGTGCCAGCAGCCAAGATGAACTGCAGGGGGCGCGGATCTATGGCTACACCTTC CASSQDELQGARIYGYTF
- TRBJ2-7 TRBV14 - TGTGCCAGCAGCCAAGATCCATTTTACGAGCAGTACTTC CASSQDPFYEQYF
- TRBJ1-2 TRBV28 - TGTGCCAGCACCTTAGGAGGGAAGGCAGACTATGGCTACACCTTC CASTLGGKADYGYTF
few TRBJ1-4 TRBV5-1 - TGCGCCAGCAGCTTCCAGTATAATGAAAAACTGTTTTTT CASSFQYNEKLFF
few TRBJ2-7 TRBV11-2 - TGTGCCAGCAGCCTACAGACACAACAGGGAAGGCAGTACTTC CASSLQTQQGRQYF
- TRBJ1-1 TRBV10-3 - TGTGCCATCAGTGGGTTACAGGGTTTGAACACTGAAGCTTTCTTT CAISGLQGLNTEAFF
- TRBJ2-3 TRBV9 TRBD2 TGTGCCAGCAGCGTAGTTGGCGGGGGTAGCACAGATACGCAGTATTTT CASSVVGGGSTDTQYF
- TRBJ1-2 TRBV5-1 TRBD1 TGCGCCAGCACCGACAGGGTAAACTATGGCTACACCTTC CASTDRVNYGYTF
- TRBJ1-1 TRBV10-3 TRBD1 TGTGCCATCAGGGACAGGGGCACTGAAGCTTTCTTT CAIRDRGTEAFF
- TRBJ1-6 TRBV6-5 TRBD1 TGTGCCAGCAGTTACTCGGATGGGACAGGGGGGTCACCACTCCACTTT CASSYSDGTGGSPLHF
- TRBJ2-7 TRBV29-1 - TGCAGCGTTGGGAGAGCAACGGGGTACGAGCAGTACTTC CSVGRATGYEQYF
few TRBJ1-6 TRBV11-3 - TGTGCCAGCAGCTTAGAAGAGGATTCACCCCTCCACTTT CASSLEEDSPLHF
few TRBJ1-1 TRBV7-6 - TGTGCCAGCAGCCCCGACTCCGACACTGAAGCTTTCTTT CASSPDSDTEAFF
- TRBJ1-1 TRBV5-8 TRBD1 TGTGCCAGCAGCCGCCGGGACAGGGTGACTGAAGCTTTCTTT CASSRRDRVTEAFF
- TRBJ1-5 TRBV28 TRBD1 TGTGCCAGCAGTTGGACAGGGAGGGTGTATCAGCCCCAGCATTTT CASSWTGRVYQPQHF
- TRBJ2-3 TRBV5-1 TRBD2 TGCGCCAGCAGCTTGGTAGCGGGCAAGTCAGATACGCAGTATTTT CASSLVAGKSDTQYF
- TRBJ2-3 TRBV6-5 TRBD2 TGTGCCAGCAGTTTCGGTAGCGGGGGAAAAACAGATACGCAGTATTTT CASSFGSGGKTDTQYF
few TRBJ1-1 TRBV15 - TGTGCCACCAATCTAGGGGAGGGGCTCGGTGGTGAAGCTTTCTTT CATNLGEGLGGEAFF
- TRBJ1-5 TRBV2 - TGTGCCAGCAGTGAAGCCGCAGGGCAGGGTCAGCCCCAGCATTTT CASSEAAGQGQPQHF
- TRBJ2-3 TRBV2 - TGTGCCAGCAGTGGGGGGGGCGGGAATACGCAGTATTTT CASSGGGGNTQYF
once TRBJ2-7 TRBV6-5 TRBD2 TGTGCCAGCAGTAAACAGCGGGAGGATTCCTACGAGCAGTACTTC CASSKQREDSYEQYF
- TRBJ1-2 TRBV6-5 TRBD1 TGTGCCAGCAGACCACCCAGGGGGAAAGGGGGCTACACCTTC CASRPPRGKGGYTF
- TRBJ2-7 TRBV6-6 - TGTGCCAGCAGTTATACGGGTTTCGAGCAGTACTTC CASSYTGFEQYF
- TRBJ2-7 TRBV6-5 TRBD1 TGTGCCAGCAGGGGGACAGGAATCTACGAGCAGTACTTC CASRGTGIYEQYF
- TRBJ1-6 TRBV7-6 TRBD1 TGTGCCAGCAGCTCGACAGGGAAGGGTTCACCCCTCCACTTT CASSSTGKGSPLHF
- TRBJ1-4 TRBV14 TRBD1 TGTGCCAGCAGCCTCAGCATGGGGACAGGGTACGAAAAACTGTTTTTT CASSLSMGTGYEKLFF
- TRBJ1-1 TRBV18 - TGTGCCAGCTCACCGAACCAGGTGAACACTGAAGCTTTCTTT CASSPNQVNTEAFF
- TRBJ1-2 TRBV6-1 - TGTGCCAGCCGGCGCGGGGATGGCTACACCTTC CASRRGDGYTF
- TRBJ1-6 TRBV5-1 TRBD1 TGCGCCAGCAGCGGAGGGACAGACTATTCACCCCTCCACTTT CASSGGTDYSPLHF
once TRBJ2-5 TRBV5-1 TRBD2 TGCGCCAGTATGGTCCGGGGGGACGGGGAGACCCAGTACTTC CASMVRGDGETQYF
- TRBJ2-3 TRBV6-5 TRBD2 TGTGCCAGCAGTTACTCGATCCGCGGGGGGGCGGCGCAGTATTTT CASSYSIRGGAAQYF
- TRBJ2-7 TRBV10-2 - TGCGCCAGCAGTGACCCCGACGGACTCTACTCCTACGAGCAGTACTTC CASSDPDGLYSYEQYF
few TRBJ2-7 TRBV5-6 TRBD2 TGTGCCAGCAGCTTGATTGGACTAGCGGCCTCCTACGAGCAGTACTTC CASSLIGLAASYEQYF
- TRBJ2-2 TRBV5-1 - TGCGCCAGCAGTTACCGAGGGTCATCTTCGATGGGCGGGGAGCTGTTTTTT CASSYRGSSSMGGELFF
- TRBJ2-1 TRBV6-5 - TGTGCCAGCAGTTACTCGTTAGGCGGCGATGAGCAGTTCTTC CASSYSLGGDEQFF
- TRBJ1-2 TRBV11-2 - TGTGCCAGCAGCAAGCCCGGGACTTCGGGCTACACCTTC CASSKPGTSGYTF
- TRBJ2-7 TRBV2 TRBD2 TGTGCCAGCAGTCAGCGGGGGGTGCGGCAGTACTTC CASSQRGVRQYF
- TRBJ2-7 TRBV7-8 - TGTGCCAGCAGCTTAGCAGGGGGTCTCCACGAGCAGTACTTC CASSLAGGLHEQYF
- TRBJ1-6 TRBV7-2 - TGTGCCAGCAGCCTCGGAGGATCCTATGGCACCTATAATTCACCCCTCCACTTT CASSLGGSYGTYNSPLHF
- TRBJ2-7 TRBV7-2 TRBD1 TGTGCCAGCAGGCCAGGACAGGTGGGCTCCTACGAGCAGTACTTC CASRPGQVGSYEQYF